One sample yielded the 23 T cell receptor beta chains listed below, sequenced in a study of cytomegalovirus exposure and HLA in healthy donors. Primers: 60 Vbeta forward and 13 Jbeta reverse. The repertoire was sequenced with immunoSEQ multiplex PCR; TCRdb's copy has only in-frame clones and lacks some. The table lists some 60,000 clones. The sequenced sample consisted of PBMCs. These receptors were taken from a male donor in good health and CMV-seronegative.

This CDR3 is CASSRGTPSYGYTF. In DNA form, the CDR3 reads TGTGCCAGCAGCCGAGGGACACCCTCCTATGGCTACACCTTC. The rearrangement links TRBV5-5 to TRBJ1-2; possibly TRBD1 for D (6 bases). Trimming shortened V by 4 bases and J by 4 bases, and 14 bases separated the two germline ends. Germline V lookup: CDR1 SGHKS, CDR2 YYEKEE (reference sequence). The length of the CDR3 is 14 residues.

This chain connects TRBV19 to TRBJ2-2; D remains ambiguous. There are 12 residues in the CDR3. Germline V lookup: CDR1 LNHDA, CDR2 SQIVND (reference sequence). Trimming shortened V by 7 bases and J by 1 base, and 4 bases separated the two germline ends. Written as DNA, the CDR3 is TGTGCCAGTACCCTGAACACCGGGGAGCTGTTTTTT. Encoded protein: CASTLNTGELFF.

The J gene is TRBJ2-7, the V gene TRBV28; 9 bases are a match to TRBD2. Per germline, CDR1 MDHEN and CDR2 SYDVKM. J lost 0 bases, V lost 3 bases, and 18 bases had no gene match. This CDR3 is 20 amino acids long. The CDR3 sequence: CASSFGSTSGHLGPSYEQYF. The CDR3 DNA follows: TGTGCCAGCAGTTTCGGGTCCACTAGCGGGCACCTCGGGCCCTCCTACGAGCAGTACTTC.

As DNA, the CDR3 is TGCGCCAGCAGCCAAGGGGGACAGTACAAAAACATTCAGTACTTC. Translation gives CASSQGGQYKNIQYF. The rearrangement joins TRBV4-3 to TRBJ2-4; 7 bases align to TRBD1. The CDR3 runs 15 residues. After removal of 1 base from V and 3 bases from J, the junction contained 3 bases not matched to a gene. Germline V gives CDR1 LGHNA, CDR2 YSLEER.

The rearrangement links TRBV7-9 to TRBJ1-1; possibly TRBD1 for D (5 bases). Germline V gene lookup returns CDR1 SEHNR and CDR2 FQNEAQ (reference sequence). V was pared by 4 bases and J by 5 bases, with 17 bases between. This CDR3 has 15 residues. CDR3 sequence reads: CASSSPREGKTEAFF. The CDR3, as DNA: TGTGCCAGCAGCTCGCCCAGGGAGGGGAAGACTGAAGCTTTCTTT. The complete variable domain, with remaining parts taken from reference TRBV7-9 and TRBJ1-1, reads DTGVSQNPRHKITKRGQNVTFRCDPISEHNRLYWYRQTLGQGPEFLTYFQNEAQLEKSRLLSDRFSAERPKGSFSTLEIQRTEQGDSAMYLCASSSPREGKTEAFFGQGTRLTVV.

Written as DNA, the CDR3 is TGTGCCAGCAGCGTAGTGGGGACAGGGCTGTACAATGAGCAGTTCTTC. As protein: CASSVVGTGLYNEQFF. The chain carries TRBV9 and TRBJ2-1, with 9 bases aligning to TRBD1. Per the germline V gene, CDR1 is SGDLS and CDR2 is YYNGEE. Trimming at V came to 0 bases and at J to 4 bases, leaving 5 bases not matched to a gene. The CDR3 has 16 residues.

The chain couples TRBV28 to TRBJ1-3; possible D gene TRBD1, 5 bases. Trimming stripped 3 bases from V and 0 bases from J, with 12 bases between. The length of the CDR3 is 16 residues. Germline assignment: CDR1 MDHEN and CDR2 SYDVKM. The CDR3 protein is CASSFLGGVSGNTIYF. CDR3 sequence (DNA): TGTGCCAGCAGTTTCCTTGGAGGGGTCTCTGGAAACACCATATATTTT.

The chain is built from TRBV14 and TRBJ1-2, with TRBD1 matching over 7 bases. With 4 bases clipped from V and 1 base from J, the junction kept 9 bases outside the gene matches. The CDR3 contains 16 residues. Germline CDR1 SGHDN, CDR2 FVKESK. The CDR3 DNA sequence: TGTGCCAGCAGCCCGCGGACAGGAGATCGTAACTATGGCTACACCTTC. Encoded protein: CASSPRTGDRNYGYTF.

The chain joins TRBV30 to TRBJ2-1, with 9 bases that match TRBD1. Germline values: CDR1 GTSNPN, CDR2 SVGIG (reference sequence). This CDR3 has 13 residues. V gave up 5 bases and J gave up 5 bases; unmatched junction bases: 4. This CDR3 is CAWERQGDNEQFF. The CDR3 DNA follows: TGTGCCTGGGAACGACAGGGGGACAATGAGCAGTTCTTC.

The V and J genes are TRBV6-1 and TRBJ2-5, with TRBD1 matching over 10 bases. CDR1 is MNHNS and CDR2 is SASEGT in the germline V gene. V gave up 4 bases and J gave up 5 bases; unmatched junction bases: 4. This CDR3 contains 14 residues. CDR3: CASSGRTGGETQYF. The CDR3 nucleotides read TGTGCCAGCAGTGGCCGGACAGGGGGGGAGACCCAGTACTTC.

The chain couples TRBV9 to TRBJ2-2; D is perhaps TRBD2 (7 bases). V was shortened by 4 bases and J by 0 bases, with 13 bases between the two germline ends. The CDR3 has 16 amino acids. The germline gives CDR1 SGDLS, CDR2 YYNGEE. Here the CDR3 reads CASSIRGGSNTGELFF. The CDR3 coding sequence is TGTGCCAGCAGCATAAGGGGGGGATCGAACACCGGGGAGCTGTTTTTT.

This rearrangement joins TRBV5-4 to TRBJ2-3; the D gene is possibly TRBD2 (6 bases). V lost 4 bases to trimming and J lost 11 bases, with 20 bases between them. Per germline, CDR1 SGHNT and CDR2 YYREEE (reference sequence). The CDR3 has 14 residues. This CDR3 reads CASSPGTGTGKQYF. As DNA, the CDR3 is TGTGCCAGCAGCCCGGGGACGGGGACTGGTAAGCAGTATTTT.

The genes are TRBV7-8 and TRBJ1-6; TRBD1 agrees at 10 bases. The CDR3 length is 14 residues. CDR1 and CDR2 from the germline V gene are SGHVS and FQNEAQ. The V gene end was trimmed by 4 bases and the J gene end by 10 bases; junction bases not matched to a gene: 4. The CDR3 spells CASSSGQGDSPLHF. DNA of the CDR3: TGTGCCAGCAGCTCCGGACAGGGGGACTCACCCCTCCACTTT.

The chain links TRBV4-1 to TRBJ2-5, with 9 bases that match TRBD2. There are 15 residues in the CDR3. Trimming took 0 bases from V and 5 from J; bases not matched to a gene: 4. Germline V gene sequence: CDR1 MGHRA, CDR2 YSYEKL. The CDR3 here is CASSQDQSGGETQYF. The CDR3 DNA reads as TGCGCCAGCAGCCAAGATCAAAGCGGGGGGGAGACCCAGTACTTC.

The CDR3 here is CASSRTVLNEKLFF. CDR3 bases: TGTGCCAGCAGCCGGACAGTTTTAAATGAAAAACTGTTTTTT. The gene calls are TRBV6-5 and TRBJ1-4, with TRBD1 as a possible D gene (6 bases). Looked up from germline, CDR1 is MNHEY and CDR2 is SVGAGI. The V gene lost 6 bases and the J gene lost 5 bases, with 13 bases spanning the gap. The CDR3 has 14 amino acids.

This chain joins TRBV11-2 and TRBJ1-2; possible D gene TRBD1, 5 bases. V lost 1 base, J lost 1 base, and 7 bases lay in between. CDR1 and CDR2 (germline): SGHAT, FQNNGV. The CDR3 totals 14 residues. The CDR3 nucleotides read TGTGCCAGCAGCTTAGGGCAGGGTAACTATGGCTACACCTTC. It codes for CASSLGQGNYGYTF.

The chain joins TRBV5-1 to TRBJ2-1; maybe TRBD1 (6 bases). The CDR3 loop spans 16 amino acids. Trimming removed 0 bases at V and 6 bases at J, with 16 bases between. Germline assignment: CDR1 SGHRS and CDR2 YFSETQ. The DNA for the CDR3 is TGCGCCAGCAGCTTGGTACGAGGGGGTAGCTCCAATGAGCAGTTCTTC. This codes for CASSLVRGGSSNEQFF.

The chain couples TRBV19 to TRBJ2-7, with D possibly TRBD2 on 6 matching bases. The germline CDR1 and CDR2 sequences are LNHDA and SQIVND (reference sequence). The CDR3 consists of 17 residues. Deletions cut 5 bases from V and 0 bases from J, with 20 bases between. The CDR3 region is CASSRGNSGGSSYEQYF. CDR3 nucleotide sequence: TGTGCCAGTAGTCGGGGGAATTCGGGCGGCAGCTCCTACGAGCAGTACTTC.

This sequence joins TRBV7-9 and TRBJ1-1; the match to TRBD1 covers 10 bases. Germline V lookup: CDR1 SEHNR, CDR2 FQNEAQ (reference sequence). CDR3 length: 14 residues. The V gene end was trimmed by 5 bases and the J gene end by 4 bases; junction bases not matched to a gene: 4. The CDR3 DNA reads as TGTGCCAGCAGCCCGGACAGGGGGGCCACTGAAGCTTTCTTT. Its protein product is CASSPDRGATEAFF.

The chain uses TRBV7-2 and TRBJ2-4, with 7 bases that match TRBD1. The CDR3 has 13 amino acids. In germline, CDR1 is SGHTA, CDR2 FQGNSA. V trimming: 4 bases; J trimming: 6 bases; junction bases outside the gene matches: 3. CDR3 DNA sequence: TGTGCCAGCAGCTCCTGGACAGGAAACATTCAGTACTTC. This codes for CASSSWTGNIQYF.

Note on this clone: At one of its ends the junction is not consistent with the germline gene, which may arise from a read error. This chain joins TRBV5-1 and TRBJ2-7, with 8 bases that match TRBD2. The CDR3 has 12 amino acids. Germline V gives CDR1 SGHRS, CDR2 YFSETQ. The CDR3 sequence: CASSPPGGVQSF. As DNA, the CDR3 is TGCGCCAGCAGCCCGCCCGGGGGGGTGCAGTCCTTC.

By frequency, this clone is medium-sized. The CDR3, as DNA: TGTGCCACCCGTGATTCCCAGGACTACACCGGGGAGCTGTTTTTT. Amino acid sequence: CATRDSQDYTGELFF. The rearrangement joins TRBV10-3 to TRBJ2-2; perhaps TRBD2 as D (5 bases). Germline CDR1 ENHRY, CDR2 SYGVKD. This CDR3 has 15 residues. V dropped 10 bases and J dropped 3 bases, with 18 bases sitting between them.

This chain links TRBV28 with TRBJ1-5; the D is unclear. V was pared by 2 bases and J by 3 bases, with 11 bases between. Germline lookup yields CDR1 MDHEN and CDR2 SYDVKM. CDR3 length: 15 residues. CDR3 in amino acids: CASSLPSGINQPQHF. CDR3 bases: TGTGCCAGCAGTTTACCGTCGGGGATCAATCAGCCCCAGCATTTT.